The rows below give T cell receptor beta chains drawn from one sample of a study of cytomegalovirus exposure and HLA in healthy donors. Profiled with immunoSEQ multiplex PCR; TCRdb holds only in-frame clones, not every one. The table shows some 260,000 clones, with over 75% occurring only once. The sample was PBMCs. Receptors were obtained from a man between 18 and 29 years old in good health and CMV-seropositive. Both conserved end residues are part of each CDR3. D genes are given only for firm matches. Size is omitted from some rows. Given values are once, few, many or a class for expanded clones.

V gene	J gene	D gene	clone size	CDR3 protein	CDR3 DNA
TRBV18	TRBJ2-2	.	.	CASSLGTMNTGELFF	TGTGCCAGCTCACTGGGGACAATGAACACCGGGGAGCTGTTTTTT
TRBV7-2	TRBJ2-5	.	.	CASSTLGKTQYF	TGTGCCAGCAGCACCCTCGGAAAGACCCAGTACTTC
TRBV9	TRBJ1-2	TRBD1	.	CASSRTGDNYGYTF	TGTGCCAGCAGCCGGACAGGCGACAACTATGGCTACACCTTC
TRBV6-4	TRBJ2-1	.	.	CASSEGGRGDNEQFF	TGTGCCAGCAGTGAAGGGGGTCGCGGGGACAATGAGCAGTTCTTC
TRBV27	TRBJ2-7	TRBD2	once	CASSLSSGSSYEQYF	TGTGCCAGCAGTTTGAGTAGCGGGTCTTCCTACGAGCAGTACTTC
TRBV19	TRBJ1-3	.	.	CASSIWGSSGNTIYF	TGTGCCAGTAGTATTTGGGGGAGCTCTGGAAACACCATATATTTT
TRBV7-2	TRBJ1-4	.	.	CASSPAPGSPKLFF	TGTGCCAGCAGCCCAGCCCCGGGTTCGCCGAAACTGTTTTTT
TRBV11-2	TRBJ2-1	TRBD2	.	CASSLVAGDYNEQFF	TGTGCCAGCAGCTTAGTCGCGGGGGACTACAATGAGCAGTTCTTC
TRBV27	TRBJ2-7	.	.	CASSFPQGGEQYF	TGTGCCAGCAGTTTCCCACAGGGCGGGGAGCAGTACTTC
TRBV9	TRBJ2-3	.	.	CASSVTGHLNTDTQYF	TGTGCCAGCAGCGTAACGGGACACCTAAACACAGATACGCAGTATTTT
TRBV6-1	TRBJ2-4	TRBD2	.	CASSEGGSGRLQHF	TGTGCCAGCAGTGAAGGAGGTAGCGGGAGACTCCAGCACTTC
TRBV5-1	TRBJ2-1	TRBD2	.	CASSPLFGGGSTYNEQFF	TGCGCCAGCAGCCCCCTGTTTGGGGGGGGATCTACCTACAATGAGCAGTTCTTC
TRBV19	TRBJ2-7	TRBD2	once	CASSWLAGGPNEQYF	TGTGCCAGTAGTTGGCTAGCGGGAGGGCCGAACGAGCAGTACTTC
TRBV7-9	TRBJ1-2	.	.	CASSLGRQGTGYTF	TGTGCCAGCAGCTTAGGCCGGCAGGGCACTGGCTACACCTTC
TRBV11-1	TRBJ2-7	TRBD2	.	CASSLAGTSWGEQYF	TGTGCCAGCAGCTTAGCAGGGACTAGTTGGGGCGAGCAGTACTTC
TRBV5-1	TRBJ1-2	.	few	CASSLSSSSGYTF	TGCGCCAGCAGCTTGTCCTCATCTAGTGGCTACACCTTC
TRBV27	TRBJ1-2	.	.	CASSLSGPGNYGYTF	TGTGCCAGCAGTTTATCTGGACCCGGGAACTATGGCTACACCTTC
TRBV19	TRBJ2-1	.	.	CASSNRVAEQFF	TGTGCCAGTAGTAACCGGGTAGCGGAGCAGTTCTTC
TRBV7-3	TRBJ2-1	.	once	CASSLLAGTEQFF	TGTGCCAGCAGCTTACTTGCGGGGACTGAGCAGTTCTTC
TRBV10-3	TRBJ2-1	TRBD1	.	CAISTGNNEQFF	TGTGCCATTTCGACAGGGAACAATGAGCAGTTCTTC
TRBV27	TRBJ2-1	.	.	CASRSGTRYNEQFF	TGTGCCAGCAGATCCGGGACTCGCTACAATGAGCAGTTCTTC
TRBV5-1	TRBJ2-1	.	.	CASSPKGLPGTVHNEQFF	TGCGCCAGCAGCCCAAAAGGACTGCCCGGAACGGTCCACAATGAGCAGTTCTTC
TRBV2	TRBJ2-1	.	few	CASSISVYNEQFF	TGTGCCAGCAGTATTTCCGTATACAATGAGCAGTTCTTC
TRBV5-1	TRBJ2-6	.	.	CASSGTGRISGANVLTF	TGCGCCAGCAGCGGCACAGGACGCATCTCTGGGGCCAACGTCCTGACTTTC
TRBV13	TRBJ2-7	TRBD2	.	CASSHGTSGIRAGGQYF	TGTGCCAGCAGCCACGGGACTAGCGGGATCCGTGCCGGGGGGCAGTACTTC
TRBV5-1	TRBJ1-1	TRBD1	.	CASSSGQGLGIFF	TGCGCCAGCAGCTCCGGACAGGGCCTAGGAATTTTTTTT
TRBV5-8	TRBJ1-5	.	.	CASSLEGYNNQPQHF	TGTGCCAGCAGCTTGGAGGGCTATAACAATCAGCCCCAGCATTTT
TRBV27	TRBJ1-1	.	.	CASSGYYTGRNTEAFF	TGTGCCAGCAGTGGGTATTATACGGGGCGGAACACTGAAGCTTTCTTT
TRBV5-4	TRBJ2-1	.	.	CASSYTYNEQFF	TGTGCCAGCAGCTATACTTACAATGAGCAGTTCTTC
TRBV19	TRBJ1-1	.	.	CASSLGLGYFTEAFF	TGTGCCAGTAGTCTGGGTCTAGGGTATTTCACTGAAGCTTTCTTT
TRBV27	TRBJ1-2	TRBD1	.	CASSPKSGGAGNGYTF	TGTGCCAGCAGTCCAAAATCAGGGGGCGCGGGGAATGGCTACACCTTC
TRBV6-1	TRBJ1-1	TRBD1	once	CASRAKTGGDTEAFF	TGTGCCAGCAGAGCAAAGACAGGGGGCGATACTGAAGCTTTCTTT
TRBV30	TRBJ1-5	.	.	CASPGTEPYSNQPQHF	TGTGCCTCCCCGGGAACAGAACCATATAGCAATCAGCCCCAGCATTTT
TRBV18	TRBJ1-1	TRBD1	.	CASSPSTGGIEAFF	TGTGCCAGCTCACCATCGACAGGGGGCATTGAAGCTTTCTTT
TRBV2	TRBJ1-5	.	few	CASSEQAVGNQPQHF	TGTGCCAGCAGTGAACAAGCTGTCGGCAATCAGCCCCAGCATTTT
TRBV7-2	TRBJ2-1	TRBD2	.	CASSLTSGRSYNEQFF	TGTGCCAGCAGCTTGACTAGCGGGAGGTCCTACAATGAGCAGTTCTTC
TRBV27	TRBJ2-1	TRBD2	.	CASSSGRAGFGQFF	TGTGCCAGCAGTAGCGGGAGGGCCGGATTTGGGCAGTTCTTC
TRBV6-5	TRBJ2-7	TRBD1	.	CASRRLRWTGDEQYF	TGTGCCAGCAGGCGACTTCGGTGGACAGGTGACGAGCAGTACTTC
TRBV7-9	TRBJ2-7	.	.	CASSLAEASYEQYF	TGTGCCAGCAGCTTAGCCGAGGCTTCCTACGAGCAGTACTTC
TRBV27	TRBJ1-1	.	.	CASSRGTRPGDTEAFF	TGTGCCAGCAGCCGTGGGACAAGGCCCGGGGATACTGAAGCTTTCTTT
TRBV11-2	TRBJ1-1	.	.	CASRYQGRGAFF	TGTGCCAGCAGGTATCAGGGCCGGGGAGCTTTCTTT
TRBV7-9	TRBJ1-1	.	.	CASNSGLMNTEAFF	TGTGCCAGCAATTCGGGCCTCATGAACACTGAAGCTTTCTTT
TRBV5-4	TRBJ2-7	TRBD1	.	CASSQRTGRPYEQYF	TGTGCCAGCAGCCAAAGGACAGGGAGGCCCTACGAGCAGTACTTC
TRBV4-2	TRBJ2-3	.	few	CASSQDGSTDTQYF	TGTGCCAGCAGCCAAGACGGGAGCACAGATACGCAGTATTTT
TRBV2	TRBJ1-5	.	few	CASSGRDAVTFMHF	TGTGCCAGCAGTGGGCGTGACGCTGTGACGTTCATGCATTTT
TRBV7-3	TRBJ2-1	.	.	CASSPSGLYNEQFF	TGTGCCAGCAGCCCCAGCGGCCTATACAATGAGCAGTTCTTC
TRBV6-1	TRBJ1-2	.	medium-sized	CASSEGRGIQSGYGYTF	TGTGCCAGCAGTGAAGGTCGAGGGATACAGTCTGGCTATGGCTACACCTTC
TRBV9	TRBJ1-1	.	.	CASSPQTGGNTEAFF	TGTGCCAGCAGCCCACAAACAGGAGGGAACACTGAAGCTTTCTTT
TRBV5-1	TRBJ2-3	TRBD1	.	CASRSGQGSTDTQYF	TGCGCCAGCAGATCAGGACAGGGAAGCACAGATACGCAGTATTTT
TRBV27	TRBJ2-6	.	.	CASSFRLSGANVLTF	TGTGCCAGCAGTTTTAGGCTCTCTGGGGCCAACGTCCTGACTTTC
TRBV5-5	TRBJ1-2	.	.	CASSAGLYGYTF	TGTGCCAGCAGCGCGGGACTCTATGGCTACACCTTC
TRBV15	TRBJ2-1	.	.	CATSTDRQRVHRSSYNEQFF	TGTGCCACCAGCACGGACCGACAGCGGGTCCACCGAAGCTCCTACAATGAGCAGTTCTTC
TRBV28	TRBJ2-3	.	.	CASSSTTPGLGEMDTQYF	TGTGCCAGCAGTTCAACAACCCCCGGACTTGGAGAGATGGATACGCAGTATTTT
TRBV6-5	TRBJ2-6	TRBD1	.	CASRTGGSGANVLTF	TGTGCCAGCAGGACAGGGGGCTCTGGGGCCAACGTCCTGACTTTC